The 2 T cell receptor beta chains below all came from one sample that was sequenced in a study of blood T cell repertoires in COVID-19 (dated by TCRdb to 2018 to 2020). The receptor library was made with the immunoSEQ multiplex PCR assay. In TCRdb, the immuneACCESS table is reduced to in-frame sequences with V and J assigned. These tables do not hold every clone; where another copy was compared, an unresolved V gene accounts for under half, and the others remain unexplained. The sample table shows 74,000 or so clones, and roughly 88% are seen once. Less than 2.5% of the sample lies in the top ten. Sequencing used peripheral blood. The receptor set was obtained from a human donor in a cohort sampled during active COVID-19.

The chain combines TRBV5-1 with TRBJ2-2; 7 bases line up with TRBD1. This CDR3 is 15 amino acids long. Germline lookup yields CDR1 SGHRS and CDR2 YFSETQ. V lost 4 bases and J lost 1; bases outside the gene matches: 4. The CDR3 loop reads CASSERTGNTGELFF. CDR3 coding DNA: TGCGCCAGCAGCGAAAGGACAGGGAACACCGGGGAGCTGTTTTTT.

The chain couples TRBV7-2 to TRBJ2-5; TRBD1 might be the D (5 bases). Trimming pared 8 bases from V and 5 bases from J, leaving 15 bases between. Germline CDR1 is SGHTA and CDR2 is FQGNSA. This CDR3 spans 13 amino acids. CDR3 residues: CASFQGLGETQYF. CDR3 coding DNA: TGTGCCAGCTTTCAGGGTTTGGGGGAGACCCAGTACTTC.